This T cell receptor (beta chain) comes out of a study of blood T cell repertoires in COVID-19. In the study overall: The samples span acute and convalescent COVID-19 from the United States, Italy and Spain. In each case, the material was cDNA or gDNA derived from T cells, B-cell-depleted T cells, or PBMCs.

Clinical histories supplied by participants themselves formed the basis of cohort assignment. This clone showed up just once. Using immunoSEQ multiplex PCR, the repertoire was profiled, and TCRdb retains in-frame clones only, with some absent. The data contain 150,000 to 200,000 clones, 84% of them singletons. V was shortened by 3 bases and J by 8 bases, with 23 bases between the two germline ends. Germline V gives CDR1 LGHDT, CDR2 YNNKEL (reference sequence). The CDR3 sequence is 18 residues long. The material sequenced was PBMCs or T cells enriched from blood (not recorded which). This sequence joins TRBV3-1 (or the pseudogene TRBV3-2) and TRBJ1-6; TRBD1 is a possible D gene (5 bases). The receptor was isolated from a young woman who had been exposed to COVID-19. CDR3 sequence (DNA): TGTGCCAGCAGCCACTTTCCAGGACAACGGACATATGATTCACCCCTCCACTTT. Translation gives CASSHFPGQRTYDSPLHF.